This T cell receptor beta chain emerged from a study of blood T cell repertoires in COVID-19. The overall study: T cells, B-cell-depleted T cells, or PBMCs provided the cDNA or gDNA that served as material.

The V gene's germline CDR1 is SGHRS and CDR2 YFSETQ. The CDR3 loop spans 16 amino acids. The J segment lost 3 bases and the V segment lost 4 bases, leaving 9 bases of the junction unmatched. Profiled with immunoSEQ multiplex PCR; TCRdb holds only in-frame clones, not every one. The sample yields roughly 430,000 clones, roughly 90% seen once. In assigning cohorts, the study relied on participant-reported clinical history. Those designated as exposed participants met a COVID-19 case within 2 weeks before study entry. The receptor was derived from a woman in her late teens or twenties who had been exposed to COVID-19. The chain combines TRBV5-1 with TRBJ2-1; 8 nucleotides match TRBD1. Sequenced sample: PBMCs or T cells enriched from blood (not recorded which). CDR3 sequence reads: CASSPQGATNYNEQFF. The DNA of the CDR3 is TGCGCCAGCAGCCCCCAGGGGGCAACAAACTACAATGAGCAGTTCTTC.